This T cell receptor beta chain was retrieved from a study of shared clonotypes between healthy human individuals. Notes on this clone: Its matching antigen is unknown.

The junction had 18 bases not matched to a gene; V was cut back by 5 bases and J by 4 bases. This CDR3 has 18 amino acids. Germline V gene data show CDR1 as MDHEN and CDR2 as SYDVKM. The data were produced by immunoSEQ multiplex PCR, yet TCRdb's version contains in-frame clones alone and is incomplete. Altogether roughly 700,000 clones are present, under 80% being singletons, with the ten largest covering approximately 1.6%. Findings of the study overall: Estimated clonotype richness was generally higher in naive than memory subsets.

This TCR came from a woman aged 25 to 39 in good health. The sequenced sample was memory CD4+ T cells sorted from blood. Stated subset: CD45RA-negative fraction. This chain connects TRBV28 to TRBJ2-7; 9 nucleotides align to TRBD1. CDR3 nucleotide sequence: TGTGCCAGCAGTCTTCCGACAGGGGGTACCCTTGGGGGATACGAGCAGTACTTC. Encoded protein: CASSLPTGGTLGGYEQYF.